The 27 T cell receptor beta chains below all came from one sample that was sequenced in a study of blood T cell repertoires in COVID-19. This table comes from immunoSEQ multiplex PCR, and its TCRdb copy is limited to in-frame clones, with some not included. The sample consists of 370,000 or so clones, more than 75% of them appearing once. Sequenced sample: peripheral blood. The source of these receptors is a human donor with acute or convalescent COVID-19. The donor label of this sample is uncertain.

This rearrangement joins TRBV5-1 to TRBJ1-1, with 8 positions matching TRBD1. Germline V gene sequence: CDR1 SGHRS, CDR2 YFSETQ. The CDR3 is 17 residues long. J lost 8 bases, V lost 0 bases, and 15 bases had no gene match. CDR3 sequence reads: CASSLEGARTGPTEAFF. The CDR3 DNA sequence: TGCGCCAGCAGCTTGGAGGGGGCCCGGACAGGGCCAACCGAAGCTTTCTTT.

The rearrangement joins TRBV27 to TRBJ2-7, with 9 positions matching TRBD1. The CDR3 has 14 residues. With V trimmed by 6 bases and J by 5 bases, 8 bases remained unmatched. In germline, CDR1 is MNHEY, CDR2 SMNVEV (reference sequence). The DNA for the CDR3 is TGTGCCAGCAGGATACAGGGGGCTCTTGACGAGCAGTACTTC. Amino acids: CASRIQGALDEQYF.

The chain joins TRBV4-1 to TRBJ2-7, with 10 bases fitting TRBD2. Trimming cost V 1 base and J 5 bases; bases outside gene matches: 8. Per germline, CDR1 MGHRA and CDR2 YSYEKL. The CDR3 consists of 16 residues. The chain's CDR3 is CASSQGWLAGEDEQYF. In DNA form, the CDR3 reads TGCGCCAGCAGCCAAGGGTGGCTAGCGGGGGAGGACGAGCAGTACTTC.

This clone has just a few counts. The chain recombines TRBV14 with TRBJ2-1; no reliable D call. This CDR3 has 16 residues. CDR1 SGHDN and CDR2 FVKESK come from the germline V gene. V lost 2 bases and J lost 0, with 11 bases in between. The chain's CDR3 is CASSQIKMSSYNEQFF. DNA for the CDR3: TGTGCCAGCAGCCAAATTAAGATGAGCTCCTACAATGAGCAGTTCTTC.

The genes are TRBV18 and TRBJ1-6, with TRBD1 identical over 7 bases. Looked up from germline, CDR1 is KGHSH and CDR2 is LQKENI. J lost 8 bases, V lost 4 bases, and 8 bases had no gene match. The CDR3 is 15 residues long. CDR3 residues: CASSRSADRDSPLHF. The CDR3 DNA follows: TGTGCCAGCTCACGCTCGGCCGACAGGGATTCACCCCTCCACTTT.

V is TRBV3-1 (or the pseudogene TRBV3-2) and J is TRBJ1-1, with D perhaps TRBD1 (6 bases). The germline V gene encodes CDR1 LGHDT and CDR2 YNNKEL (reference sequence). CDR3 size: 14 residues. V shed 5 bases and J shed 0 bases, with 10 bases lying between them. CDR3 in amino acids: CASSYGQMNTEAFF. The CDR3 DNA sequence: TGTGCCAGCAGCTACGGACAGATGAACACTGAAGCTTTCTTT.

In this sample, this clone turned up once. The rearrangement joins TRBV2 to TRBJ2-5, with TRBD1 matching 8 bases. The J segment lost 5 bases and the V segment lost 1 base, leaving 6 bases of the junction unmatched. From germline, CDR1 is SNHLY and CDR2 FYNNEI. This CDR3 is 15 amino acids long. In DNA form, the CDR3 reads TGTGCCAGCAGTGAAGTAAGGACAGGGCGCGAGACCCAGTACTTC. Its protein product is CASSEVRTGRETQYF.

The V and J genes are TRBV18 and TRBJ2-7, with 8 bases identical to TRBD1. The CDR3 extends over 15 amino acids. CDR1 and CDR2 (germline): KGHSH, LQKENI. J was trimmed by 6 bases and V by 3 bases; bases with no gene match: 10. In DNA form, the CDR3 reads TGTGCCAGCTCACCGTCCCTGACAGGGGTGGGCGAGCAGTACTTC. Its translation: CASSPSLTGVGEQYF.

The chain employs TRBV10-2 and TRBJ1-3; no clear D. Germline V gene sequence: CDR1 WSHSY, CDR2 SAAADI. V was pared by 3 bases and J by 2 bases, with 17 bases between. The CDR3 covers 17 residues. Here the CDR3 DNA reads TGCGCCAGCAGTGATTCTATTCTGACACGAACTGGAAACACCATATATTTT. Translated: CASSDSILTRTGNTIYF.

The CDR3 sequence is CASSQQQGSNEKLFF. The DNA of the CDR3 is TGTGCCAGCAGTCAACAACAGGGCTCTAATGAAAAACTGTTTTTT. The chain has TRBV2 and TRBJ1-4; possibly TRBD1 for D (6 bases). The CDR3 length is 15 residues. Germline V gene lookup returns CDR1 SNHLY and CDR2 FYNNEI. Trimming removed 5 bases from V and 3 bases from J, with 13 bases in between.

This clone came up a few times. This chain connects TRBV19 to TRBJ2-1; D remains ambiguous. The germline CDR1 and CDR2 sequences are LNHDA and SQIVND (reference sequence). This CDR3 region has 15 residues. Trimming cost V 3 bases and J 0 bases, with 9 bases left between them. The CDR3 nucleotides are TGTGCCAGTAGTATGGGTAGCTTCTCCTACAATGAGCAGTTCTTC. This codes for CASSMGSFSYNEQFF.

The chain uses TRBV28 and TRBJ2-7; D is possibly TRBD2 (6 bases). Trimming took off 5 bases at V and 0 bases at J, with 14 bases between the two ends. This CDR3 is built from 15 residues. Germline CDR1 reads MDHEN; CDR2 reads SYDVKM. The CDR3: CASSGAGASSYEQYF. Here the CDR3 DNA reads TGTGCCAGCAGTGGAGCGGGCGCTAGCTCCTACGAGCAGTACTTC.

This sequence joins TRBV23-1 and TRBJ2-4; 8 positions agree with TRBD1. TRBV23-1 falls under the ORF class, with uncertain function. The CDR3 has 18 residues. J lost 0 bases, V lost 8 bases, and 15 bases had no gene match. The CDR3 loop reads CASPTGGKGGLAKNIQYF. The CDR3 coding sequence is TGCGCCAGCCCAACAGGGGGTAAGGGCGGGCTAGCCAAAAACATTCAGTACTTC.

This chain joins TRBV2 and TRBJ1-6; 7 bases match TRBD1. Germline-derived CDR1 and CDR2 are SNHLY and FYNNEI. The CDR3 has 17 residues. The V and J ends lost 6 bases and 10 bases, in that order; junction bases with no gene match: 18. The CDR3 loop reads CASSPSPPTGVVSPLHF. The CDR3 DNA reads TGTGCCAGCAGCCCCTCGCCCCCTACAGGGGTTGTGTCACCCCTCCACTTT.

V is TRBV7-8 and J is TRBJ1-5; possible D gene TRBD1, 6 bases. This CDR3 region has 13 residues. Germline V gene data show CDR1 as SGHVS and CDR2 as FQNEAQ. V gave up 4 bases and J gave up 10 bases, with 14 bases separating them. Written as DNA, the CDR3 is TGTGCCAGCAGCTCGGTACAGGGCTCCCCCCAGCATTTT. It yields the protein CASSSVQGSPQHF.

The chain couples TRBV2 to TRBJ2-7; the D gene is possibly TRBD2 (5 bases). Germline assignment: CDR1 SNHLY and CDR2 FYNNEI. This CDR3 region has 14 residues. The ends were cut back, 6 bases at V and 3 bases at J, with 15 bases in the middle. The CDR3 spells CASRVRGLDYEQYF. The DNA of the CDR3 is TGTGCCAGCAGAGTACGAGGACTGGACTACGAGCAGTACTTC.

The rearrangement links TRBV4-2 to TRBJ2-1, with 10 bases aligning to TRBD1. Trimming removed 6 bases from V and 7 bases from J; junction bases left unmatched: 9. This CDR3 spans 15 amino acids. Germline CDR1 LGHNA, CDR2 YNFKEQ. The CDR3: CASSPTGQGKNEQFF. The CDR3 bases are TGTGCCAGCAGTCCCACGGGACAGGGGAAGAATGAGCAGTTCTTC.

The CDR3 DNA is TGTGCCAGCAGCCCCCGGACTAGCGGGAGTCTTGAGCAGTTCTTC. Translated: CASSPRTSGSLEQFF. This sequence joins TRBV11-2 and TRBJ2-1; 13 positions match TRBD2. Trimming removed 5 bases from V and 9 bases from J; junction bases left unmatched: 7. The length of the CDR3 is 15 residues. Germline-derived CDR1 and CDR2 are SGHAT and FQNNGV.

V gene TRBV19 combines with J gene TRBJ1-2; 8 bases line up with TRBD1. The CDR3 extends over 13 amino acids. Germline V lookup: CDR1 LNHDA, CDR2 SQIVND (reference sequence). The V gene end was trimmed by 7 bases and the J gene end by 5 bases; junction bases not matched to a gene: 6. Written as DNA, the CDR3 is TGTGCCAGTACTCCGACAGGGGTGTATGGCTACACCTTC. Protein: CASTPTGVYGYTF.

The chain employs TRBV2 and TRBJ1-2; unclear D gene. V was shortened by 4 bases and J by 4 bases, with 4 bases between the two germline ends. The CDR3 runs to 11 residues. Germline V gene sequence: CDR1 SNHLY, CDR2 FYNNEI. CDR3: CASSGGYGYTF. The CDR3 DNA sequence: TGTGCCAGCAGTGGCGGCTATGGCTACACCTTC.

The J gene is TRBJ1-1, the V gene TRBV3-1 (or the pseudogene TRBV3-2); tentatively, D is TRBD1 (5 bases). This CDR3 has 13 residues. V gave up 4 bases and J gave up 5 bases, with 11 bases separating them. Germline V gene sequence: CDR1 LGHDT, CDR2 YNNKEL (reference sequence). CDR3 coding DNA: TGTGCCAGCAGCCTCAGTCAGGGAACTGAAGCTTTCTTT. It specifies CASSLSQGTEAFF.

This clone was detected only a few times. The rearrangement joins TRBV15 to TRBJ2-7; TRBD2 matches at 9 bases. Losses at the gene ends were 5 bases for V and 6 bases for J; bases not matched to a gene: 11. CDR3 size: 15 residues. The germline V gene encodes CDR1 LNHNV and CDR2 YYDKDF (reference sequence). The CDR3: CATSSIHSGRREQYF. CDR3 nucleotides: TGTGCCACCAGCTCCATCCATAGCGGGAGACGCGAGCAGTACTTC.

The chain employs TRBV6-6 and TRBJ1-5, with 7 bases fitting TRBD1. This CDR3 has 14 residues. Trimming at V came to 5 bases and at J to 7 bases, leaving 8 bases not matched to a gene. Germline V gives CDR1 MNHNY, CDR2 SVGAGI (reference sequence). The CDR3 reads CASSTRQGRQPQHF. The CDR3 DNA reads TGTGCCAGCAGTACCCGACAGGGCCGGCAGCCCCAGCATTTT.

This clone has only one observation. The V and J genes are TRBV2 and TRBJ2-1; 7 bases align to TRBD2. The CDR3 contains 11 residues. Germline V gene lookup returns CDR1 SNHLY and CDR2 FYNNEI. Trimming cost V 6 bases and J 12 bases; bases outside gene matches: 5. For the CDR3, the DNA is TGTGCCAGCAGGGGGACTACGGGGCAGTTCTTC. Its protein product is CASRGTTGQFF.

CDR3 sequence: CASSLWIGTYNEQFF. The CDR3 DNA is TGTGCCAGCAGCTTATGGATCGGGACTTACAATGAGCAGTTCTTC. The chain links TRBV7-8 to TRBJ2-1, with D perhaps TRBD2 (6 bases). The ends were cut back, 2 bases at V and 4 bases at J, with 12 bases in the middle. The CDR3 loop spans 15 amino acids. The germline gives CDR1 SGHVS, CDR2 FQNEAQ.

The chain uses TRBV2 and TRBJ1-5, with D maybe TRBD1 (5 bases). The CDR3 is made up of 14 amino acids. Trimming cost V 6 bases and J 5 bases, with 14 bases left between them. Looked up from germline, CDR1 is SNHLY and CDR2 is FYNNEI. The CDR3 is CASRKGGVDQPQHF. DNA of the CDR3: TGTGCCAGCAGGAAGGGAGGGGTCGATCAGCCCCAGCATTTT.

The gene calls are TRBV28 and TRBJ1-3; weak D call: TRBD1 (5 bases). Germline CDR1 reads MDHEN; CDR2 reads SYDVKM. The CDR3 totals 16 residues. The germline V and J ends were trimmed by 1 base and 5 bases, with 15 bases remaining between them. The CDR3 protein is CASSLYPAAGRNTIYF. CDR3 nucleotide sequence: TGTGCCAGCAGTTTATATCCGGCGGCAGGGCGAAACACCATATATTTT.